The 20 T cell receptor beta chains presented below share a single source sample, sequenced in a study of blood T cell repertoires in COVID-19. Libraries were prepared by immunoSEQ multiplex PCR; TCRdb keeps only in-frame clonotypes and omits some of them. In the table there are roughly 97,000 clones, approximately 87% of which are singletons. The sample was peripheral blood. The receptors originated from a man between 45 and 60 years old with acute or convalescent COVID-19.

This clone turned up a few times. This sequence joins TRBV7-9 and TRBJ2-7; TRBD1 matches at 10 bases. The CDR3 is 12 amino acids. The ends lost 1 base at V and 10 bases at J; junction bases unmatched: 1. Germline CDR1 is SEHNR and CDR2 is FQNEAQ (reference sequence). The CDR3 DNA follows: TGTGCCAGCAGCTTAGGGGACAGGGGTCAGTACTTC. Translation: CASSLGDRGQYF.

In DNA, the CDR3 is TGTGCCAGCAGCCAAGGACAGGGCCCCTTTGGCTACACCTTC. Translated: CASSQGQGPFGYTF. The chain couples TRBV3-1 (or the pseudogene TRBV3-2) to TRBJ1-2, with 7 bases that match TRBD1. Germline V lookup: CDR1 LGHDT, CDR2 YNNKEL (reference sequence). Trimming took 1 base from V and 7 from J; bases not matched to a gene: 6. This CDR3 region has 14 residues.

The chain links TRBV11-3 to TRBJ2-7; 7 bases are shared with TRBD1. The CDR3 loop spans 14 amino acids. The V gene's germline CDR1 is SGHNT and CDR2 YENEEA. Unmatched junction bases numbered 6, after V lost 5 bases and J lost 2 bases. This chain's CDR3 is CASSPGTEPYEQYF. Written as DNA, the CDR3 is TGTGCCAGCAGCCCCGGGACAGAGCCCTACGAGCAGTACTTC. The full variable domain, in which reference TRBV11-3 and TRBJ2-7 provide the parts outside the CDR3, is EAGVVQSPRYKIIEKKQPVAFWCNPISGHNTLYWYLQNLGQGPELLIRYENEEAVDDSQLPKDRFSAERLKGVDSTLKIQPAELGDSAVYLCASSPGTEPYEQYFGPGTRLTVT.

The chain carries TRBV7-9 and TRBJ2-4, with 7 positions matching TRBD2. Germline V gene data show CDR1 as SEHNR and CDR2 as FQNEAQ (reference sequence). The CDR3 contains 14 residues. The J segment lost 8 bases and the V segment lost 8 bases, leaving 12 bases of the junction unmatched. CDR3 coding DNA: TGTGCCAGCCGTACTGAGCGGGATACGGACATTCAGTACTTC. Residues: CASRTERDTDIQYF.

The V gene is TRBV9, the J gene TRBJ2-5, with a possible D match to TRBD2 (5 bases). From germline, CDR1 is SGDLS and CDR2 YYNGEE. Trimming stripped 7 bases from V and 2 bases from J, with 15 bases between. The CDR3 runs 14 residues. CDR3 sequence (DNA): TGTGCCAGCCACCCGGGAACGGAGCAAGAGACCCAGTACTTC. Amino acids: CASHPGTEQETQYF.

The chain recombines TRBV9 with TRBJ2-1; 14 nucleotides agree with TRBD2. The CDR3 has 16 amino acids. CDR1 and CDR2 (germline): SGDLS, YYNGEE. With V trimmed by 3 bases and J by 6 bases, 5 bases remained unmatched. The CDR3 sequence is CASSGRLAGGVNEQFF. In DNA, the CDR3 is TGTGCCAGCAGCGGGAGACTAGCGGGAGGGGTCAATGAGCAGTTCTTC.

This clone has just one count. The V and J genes are TRBV6-6 and TRBJ1-1; 7 positions agree with TRBD1. The CDR3 has 14 residues. The germline gives CDR1 MNHNY, CDR2 SVGAGI (reference sequence). Trimming at V came to 2 bases and at J to 10 bases, leaving 10 bases not matched to a gene. The DNA for the CDR3 is TGTGCCAGCAGTTACAATGGTGGGCAGGGGGTAGCTTTCTTT. Its translation: CASSYNGGQGVAFF.

The CDR3 DNA reads as TGTGCCAGCAGCTTAAGAGGATATACGCAGTATTTT. Translating gives CASSLRGYTQYF. This chain links TRBV7-9 with TRBJ2-3; no firm D call. The V gene's germline CDR1 is SEHNR and CDR2 FQNEAQ (reference sequence). CDR3 length equals 12 residues. The ends were cut back, 2 bases at V and 7 bases at J, with 7 bases in the middle.

The rearrangement links TRBV6-6 to TRBJ1-1, with D hard to call. CDR3 size: 16 residues. V lost 7 bases to trimming and J lost 0 bases, with 18 bases between them. CDR1 is MNHNY, CDR2 SVGAGI, per germline (reference sequence). CDR3 protein: CASIPRRPAMNTEAFF. The DNA for the CDR3 is TGTGCCAGCATCCCTCGGAGGCCGGCTATGAACACTGAAGCTTTCTTT.

The chain couples TRBV5-1 to TRBJ1-2, with D possibly matching TRBD1 (5 bases). V was cut by 4 bases and J by 7 bases, with 14 bases left in between. Germline values: CDR1 SGHRS, CDR2 YFSETQ. This CDR3 is built from 13 residues. CDR3 sequence reads: CASSVEGHGGYTF. DNA of the CDR3: TGCGCCAGCAGCGTGGAGGGGCACGGTGGCTACACCTTC. The variable domain in full, completed from reference TRBV5-1 and TRBJ1-2, reads KAGVTQTPRYLIKTRGQQVTLSCSPISGHRSVSWYQQTPGQGLQFLFEYFSETQRNKGNFPGRFSGRQFSNSRSEMNVSTLELGDSALYLCASSVEGHGGYTFGSGTRLTVV.

This chain links TRBV5-4 with TRBJ1-1; D may be TRBD1 (5 bases). V lost 4 bases and J 0 bases, leaving 10 bases between the germline ends. The CDR3 is made up of 14 amino acids. CDR1 is SGHNT and CDR2 is YYREEE in the germline V gene (reference sequence). CDR3 nucleotide sequence: TGTGCCAGCAGCCAGGGACTCTTGAACACTGAAGCTTTCTTT. Amino acids: CASSQGLLNTEAFF. The full variable domain, rest sourced from reference TRBV5-4 and TRBJ1-1, is ETGVTQSPTHLIKTRGQQVTLRCSSQSGHNTVSWYQQALGQGPQFIFQYYREEENGRGNFPPRFSGLQFPNYSSELNVNALELDDSALYLCASSQGLLNTEAFFGQGTRLTVV.

This rearrangement joins TRBV5-1 to TRBJ1-1; the match to TRBD1 covers 8 bases. The CDR3 has 16 amino acids. The J segment lost 0 bases and the V segment lost 2 bases, leaving 6 bases of the junction unmatched. Germline V gene sequence: CDR1 SGHRS, CDR2 YFSETQ. The CDR3 loop is CASSFPPGGLNTEAFF. CDR3 DNA sequence: TGCGCCAGCAGCTTTCCCCCAGGGGGCTTGAACACTGAAGCTTTCTTT.

CDR3: CSVEGREETQYF. In nucleotides, the CDR3 is TGCAGCGTTGAGGGCAGGGAAGAGACCCAGTACTTC. V and J are TRBV29-1 and TRBJ2-5; D is perhaps TRBD1 (5 bases). CDR3 size: 12 residues. Germline V gene sequence: CDR1 SQVTM, CDR2 ANQGSEA. Trimming removed 3 bases at V and 3 bases at J, with 8 bases between.

The J gene is TRBJ2-5, the V gene TRBV11-2; TRBD2 might be the D (6 bases). Germline lookup yields CDR1 SGHAT and CDR2 FQNNGV. The ends were cut back, 5 bases at V and 9 bases at J, with 19 bases in the middle. The length of the CDR3 is 14 residues. CDR3 DNA sequence: TGTGCCAGCAGCCGAACGACTAGTCTGGCGGCCCAGTACTTC. It specifies CASSRTTSLAAQYF.

This clone was recorded only once. CDR3 amino acids: CASSPRGRAGANVLTF. As DNA, the CDR3 is TGTGCCAGCAGTCCTAGGGGGCGCGCTGGGGCCAACGTCCTGACTTTC. The chain has TRBV28 and TRBJ2-6; 7 nucleotides align to TRBD1. This CDR3 has 16 amino acids. Germline assignment: CDR1 MDHEN and CDR2 SYDVKM. The junction had 6 bases not matched to a gene; V was cut back by 5 bases and J by 2 bases. Combining the CDR3 with reference TRBV28 and TRBJ2-6 gives the whole variable domain DVKVTQSSRYLVKRTGEKVFLECVQDMDHENMFWYRQDPGLGLRLIYFSYDVKMKEKGDIPEGYSVSREKKERFSLILESASTNQTSMYLCASSPRGRAGANVLTFGAGSRLTVL.

This clone was counted a single time. CDR3 bases: TGTGCCAGCAGTTTCCCGGGGAGACCCCTCCACTTT. Protein: CASSFPGRPLHF. This chain links TRBV28 with TRBJ1-6, with no clear D. CDR1 and CDR2 from the germline V gene are MDHEN and SYDVKM. The V end was cut by 3 bases, the J end by 12 bases, with 9 bases between. This CDR3 is 12 amino acids long.

The chain joins TRBV11-2 to TRBJ2-1, with a tentative D call TRBD2 (5 bases). V gave up 1 base and J gave up 4 bases, with 17 bases separating them. The CDR3 has 17 amino acids. The germline V gene encodes CDR1 SGHAT and CDR2 FQNNGV. CDR3: CASSLGAGGFSYNEQFF. The CDR3, as DNA: TGTGCCAGCAGCTTAGGGGCGGGCGGCTTTTCTTACAATGAGCAGTTCTTC.

This clone ranks as medium-sized. The rearrangement links TRBV7-2 to TRBJ2-5, with D possibly being TRBD2 (6 bases). Trimming cost V 2 bases and J 7 bases, with 11 bases left between them. CDR1 is SGHTA and CDR2 is FQGNSA in the germline V gene. This CDR3 is 13 amino acids long. The CDR3 reads CASSLSGRGTQYF. The CDR3 DNA reads TGTGCCAGCAGCTTATCAGGGCGGGGGACCCAGTACTTC.

The chain recombines TRBV15 with TRBJ1-4; 7 bases are shared with TRBD1. This CDR3 has 16 amino acids. The germline V gene has CDR1 LNHNV and CDR2 YYDKDF (reference sequence). V trimming: 6 bases; J trimming: 7 bases; junction bases outside the gene matches: 14. The CDR3 DNA reads as TGTGCCACCAGTACATCGACCGGGACAGCGATTGAAAAACTGTTTTTT. As protein: CATSTSTGTAIEKLFF. Full variable domain (outside the CDR3, taken from reference TRBV15 and TRBJ1-4): DAMVIQNPRYQVTQFGKPVTLSCSQTLNHNVMYWYQQKSSQAPKLLFHYYDKDFNNEADTPDNFQSRRPNTSFCFLDIRSPGLGDTAMYLCATSTSTGTAIEKLFFGSGTQLSVL.

This clone was seen just once. The gene calls are TRBV6-6 and TRBJ2-1; weak D call: TRBD2 (6 bases). The V end was cut by 6 bases, the J end by 2 bases, with 8 bases between. Germline V CDR1 and CDR2: MNHNY, SVGAGI (reference sequence). This CDR3 region has 13 residues. The CDR3 bases are TGTGCCAGCAGCGGGAGTCCCTACAATGAGCAGTTCTTC. Residues: CASSGSPYNEQFF.